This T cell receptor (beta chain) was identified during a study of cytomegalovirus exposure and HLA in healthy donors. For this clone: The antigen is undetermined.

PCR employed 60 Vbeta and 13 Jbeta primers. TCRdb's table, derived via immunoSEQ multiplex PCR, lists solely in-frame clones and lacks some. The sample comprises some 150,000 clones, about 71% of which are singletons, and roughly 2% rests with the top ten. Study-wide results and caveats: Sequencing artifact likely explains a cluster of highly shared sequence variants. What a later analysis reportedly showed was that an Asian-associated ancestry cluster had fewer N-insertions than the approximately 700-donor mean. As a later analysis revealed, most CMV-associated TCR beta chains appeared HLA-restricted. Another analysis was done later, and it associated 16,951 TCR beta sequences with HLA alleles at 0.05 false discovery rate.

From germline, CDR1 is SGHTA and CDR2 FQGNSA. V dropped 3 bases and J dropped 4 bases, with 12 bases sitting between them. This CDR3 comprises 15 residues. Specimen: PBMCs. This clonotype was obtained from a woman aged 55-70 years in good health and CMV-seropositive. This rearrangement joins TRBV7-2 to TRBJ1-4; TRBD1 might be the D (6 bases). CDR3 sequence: CASSFTGTINEKLFF. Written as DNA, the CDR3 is TGTGCCAGCAGCTTTACAGGGACCATTAATGAAAAACTGTTTTTT.